These 17 T cell receptor beta chains share one sample of origin, sequenced in a study of T cells in tumors after PD-1 blockade. Clones were read by immunoSEQ multiplex PCR, and TCRdb kept only the in-frame ones, dropping some. Of nearly 25,000 clones in the sample, 80% to 85% were seen once. The sequencing here drew on PBMCs, taken after anti-PD-1 treatment. Source of these receptors: a human donor with basal cell carcinoma.

This sequence joins TRBV28 and TRBJ1-2; D not certain. Trimming removed 5 bases from V and 4 bases from J, with 8 bases in between. CDR1 is MDHEN, CDR2 SYDVKM, per germline. The CDR3 totals 12 residues. The CDR3 DNA is TGTGCCAGCAGTCCAAAAGGCTATGGCTACACCTTC. Encoded protein: CASSPKGYGYTF.

V usage is TRBV5-1 and J usage is TRBJ1-1, with a weak D call TRBD1 (6 bases). The CDR3 has 15 amino acids. CDR1 is SGHRS and CDR2 is YFSETQ in the germline V gene. Trimming took 8 bases from V and 3 from J, leaving 20 bases between them. CDR3 loop: CASPPPRGLDTEAFF. DNA for the CDR3: TGCGCCAGTCCCCCCCCTCGGGGGCTAGACACTGAAGCTTTCTTT.

The chain links TRBV12-3 or TRBV12-4 to TRBJ1-1; D might be TRBD1 (6 bases). Trimming left V 2 bases short and J 5 bases short, with 9 bases between. The CDR3 contains 13 residues. CDR3 in DNA: TGTGCCAGCAGTTTACAGGGGCAAACTGAAGCTTTCTTT. Residues: CASSLQGQTEAFF.

With respect to this clone: The identical CDR3 is also encoded by other nucleotide sequences in the sample. This chain joins TRBV3-1 (or the pseudogene TRBV3-2) and TRBJ2-1; D remains unclear. The germline CDR1 and CDR2 sequences are LGHDT and YNNKEL (reference sequence). The CDR3 is made up of 15 amino acids. Between the trimmed V and J ends, which lost 4 bases and 2 bases, there was a span of 12 bases. This chain's CDR3 is CASSPDQFAYNEQFF. The CDR3 region has the DNA TGTGCCAGCAGCCCCGATCAGTTTGCCTACAATGAGCAGTTCTTC.

Judged by abundance, this clone is large. V gene TRBV27 combines with J gene TRBJ2-3; the D gene is possibly TRBD2 (5 bases). Germline-derived CDR1 and CDR2 are MNHEY and SMNVEV (reference sequence). This CDR3 has 15 residues. V lost 2 bases and J 4 bases, leaving 13 bases between the germline ends. CDR3 coding DNA: TGTGCCAGCAGTTTAAACCCCGTAGCGCCAGATACGCAGTATTTT. This codes for CASSLNPVAPDTQYF.

This clone has just a few counts. The chain has TRBV5-1 and TRBJ1-1; D may be TRBD1 (6 bases). This CDR3 has 15 amino acids. Germline V lookup: CDR1 SGHRS, CDR2 YFSETQ. V gave up 4 bases and J gave up 0 bases, with 13 bases separating them. The CDR3 DNA follows: TGCGCCAGCAGCGCCCGGACAGATATGAACACTGAAGCTTTCTTT. Translating it yields CASSARTDMNTEAFF.

A single count supports this clone. This chain uses TRBV14 with TRBJ2-5; TRBD1 matches at 9 bases. Germline trimming cut 5 bases from V and 7 bases from J; bases unmatched to any gene: 5. The germline gives CDR1 SGHDN, CDR2 FVKESK. The CDR3 contains 13 residues. The CDR3 loop reads CASSSGQGATQYF. The CDR3 DNA sequence: TGTGCCAGCAGCTCGGGACAGGGAGCGACCCAGTACTTC. The whole variable domain, filled in from reference TRBV14 and TRBJ2-5, reads EAGVTQFPSHSVIEKGQTVTLRCDPISGHDNLYWYRRVMGKEIKFLLHFVKESKQDESGMPNNRFLAERTGGTYSTLKVQPAELEDSGVYFCASSSGQGATQYFGPGTRLLVL.

The V gene is TRBV6-1, the J gene TRBJ2-7; either TRBD1 or TRBD2 may fit D (6 bases each). Germline CDR1 and CDR2: MNHNS and SASEGT. V was clipped by 2 bases and J by 6 bases, with 23 bases between them. The CDR3 has 17 residues. This chain's CDR3 is CASSEPGDKQGKGEQYF. CDR3 coding DNA: TGTGCCAGCAGTGAACCGGGGGACAAACAGGGAAAAGGCGAGCAGTACTTC.

The chain joins TRBV10-1 to TRBJ2-2, with D possibly matching TRBD1 (5 bases). The CDR3 covers 14 residues. Trimming took off 6 bases at V and 5 bases at J, with 13 bases between the two ends. Germline loops: CDR1 WNHNN, CDR2 SYGVQD (reference sequence). Here the CDR3 DNA reads TGCGCCAGCAGCCCATTGGGGCGAACCGGGGAGCTGTTTTTT. This codes for CASSPLGRTGELFF.

The gene calls are TRBV6-1 and TRBJ1-2; the D is unclear. In germline, CDR1 is MNHNS, CDR2 SASEGT. Trimming pared 3 bases from V and 1 base from J, leaving 3 bases between. The CDR3 sequence is 12 residues long. CDR3 region: CASSDDNYGYTF. DNA of the CDR3: TGTGCCAGCAGTGACGATAACTATGGCTACACCTTC.

This chain joins TRBV3-1 (or the pseudogene TRBV3-2) and TRBJ2-1; tentative D call: TRBD2 (6 bases). CDR3 length: 15 amino acids. V lost 1 base and J lost 9, with 16 bases in between. In germline, CDR1 is LGHDT, CDR2 YNNKEL (reference sequence). The CDR3 protein is CASSQVRDLAIEQFF. The CDR3 DNA is TGTGCCAGCAGCCAAGTACGGGACTTAGCGATTGAGCAGTTCTTC.

V gene TRBV12-5 combines with J gene TRBJ1-1; 7 bases agree with TRBD1. The V gene end was trimmed by 6 bases and the J gene end by 1 base; junction bases not matched to a gene: 17. The CDR3 runs to 18 residues. Germline V gives CDR1 LGHNT, CDR2 FRNRAP. The CDR3 bases are TGTGCTAGTGGCTGGCCGAAGGTTCGAGGGGGCGAGAACACTGAAGCTTTCTTT. Encoded protein: CASGWPKVRGGENTEAFF.

The chain combines TRBV6-5 with TRBJ2-7, with 8 nucleotides matching TRBD2. V was clipped by 7 bases and J by 7 bases; unmatched bases: 3. Germline lookup yields CDR1 MNHEY and CDR2 SVGAGI. CDR3 length: 11 residues. CDR3 sequence reads: CASKRGGEQYF. CDR3 DNA sequence: TGTGCCAGCAAACGGGGGGGAGAGCAGTACTTC.

This clone was observed a single time. The chain joins TRBV19 to TRBJ1-4; D is undetermined. Germline V lookup: CDR1 LNHDA, CDR2 SQIVND (reference sequence). The CDR3 sequence is 15 residues long. V was cut by 6 bases and J by 5 bases, with 16 bases left in between. CDR3: CASRGRPPVNEKLFF. The CDR3 DNA is TGTGCCAGTAGGGGCAGGCCCCCCGTGAATGAAAAACTGTTTTTT.

The genes are TRBV27 and TRBJ2-7; TRBD1 matches at 8 bases. The ends lost 7 bases at V and 3 bases at J; junction bases unmatched: 5. This CDR3 is 13 amino acids long. In germline, CDR1 is MNHEY, CDR2 SMNVEV (reference sequence). CDR3 residues: CASKDTGGYEQYF. CDR3 coding DNA: TGTGCCAGCAAAGATACAGGGGGCTACGAGCAGTACTTC.

V gene TRBV25-1 combines with J gene TRBJ1-4; D is perhaps TRBD1 (6 bases). This CDR3 comprises 15 residues. The V gene lost 4 bases and the J gene lost 11 bases, with 20 bases spanning the gap. CDR1 and CDR2 (germline): MGHDK, SYGVNS. Here the CDR3 reads CASSGTEGLMRKLFF. CDR3 DNA sequence: TGTGCCAGCAGTGGGACAGAAGGCCTAATGAGGAAACTGTTTTTT.

This clone was observed a single time. The chain employs TRBV5-3 and TRBJ2-2; unclear D gene. TRBV5-3 belongs to the ORF category, with a function that is uncertain. This CDR3 has 12 amino acids. The ends were cut back, 4 bases at V and 8 bases at J, with 9 bases in the middle. The CDR3 bases are TGTGCCAGAAGCCCCGGTTCTGGGGAGCTGTTTTTT. Residues: CARSPGSGELFF.